The present entry profiles one T cell receptor (beta chain) with its context. This record belongs to a study of blood T cell repertoires in COVID-19. Turning to the study itself: The United States, Italy and Spain supplied acute and convalescent COVID-19 samples. PBMCs, B-cell-depleted T cells, or T cells provided the cDNA or gDNA that made up the material.

Measured with immunoSEQ multiplex PCR; TCRdb has only the in-frame clones, and not every one. This table has about 220,000 clones, around 90% appearing once. Across about 22 US areas, participants ranged in age from about 18 to 90 years. Germline lookup yields CDR1 SGHRS and CDR2 YFSETQ. V was shortened by 3 bases and J by 2 bases, with 12 bases between the two germline ends. The CDR3 spans 16 residues. V and J are TRBV5-1 and TRBJ2-6; D might be TRBD2 (5 bases). Sequenced material: PBMCs or T cells enriched from blood (not recorded which). The sequence derives from a woman aged 45 to 65 with acute COVID-19. CDR3 DNA: TGCGCCAGCAGCTCCGGACTGAAGACTGGGGCCAACGTCCTGACTTTC. As protein: CASSSGLKTGANVLTF. The full variable domain, rest sourced from reference TRBV5-1 and TRBJ2-6, is KAGVTQTPRYLIKTRGQQVTLSCSPISGHRSVSWYQQTPGQGLQFLFEYFSETQRNKGNFPGRFSGRQFSNSRSEMNVSTLELGDSALYLCASSSGLKTGANVLTFGAGSRLTVL.